The next 2 T cell receptor beta chains were all read from a single sample in a study of molecular identifiers for immune sequencing clone quantification. TCRdb reanalysed the PCR reads using MiXCR and keeps one entry per CDR3 protein. Among around 82,000 distinct CDR3 sequences, over 15% were seen once, and the ten largest hold 0.7% to 0.95%. The sample was naive CD8+ T cells from blood, with Jurkat cell RNA spiked in. This sample's subset: FACS-sorted CD8+CD4-CCR7+CD45RA+ naive T cells. The receptors shown here come from a human donor in good health. Some libraries in this study had Jurkat cell RNA spiked in.

About this clonotype: With a much larger clone just one base away, this may be a read error. Because the CDR3 is missing its conserved closing phenylalanine or tryptophan, this is likely a read error. The chain uses TRBV5-3 and TRBJ2-7; D unresolved. TRBV5-3 carries the ORF label, with uncertain function. The CDR3 sequence is 12 residues long. CDR3 loop: CASSFTGHEQYC. The DNA of the CDR3 is TGTGCCAGCAGCTTTACGGGCCACGAGCAGTACTGC.

This clonotype was observed at least ten times. This rearrangement joins TRBV6-6 to TRBJ1-1, with TRBD1 matching over 7 bases. The CDR3 has 12 amino acids. The V and J ends lost 8 bases and 10 bases, in that order; junction bases with no gene match: 10. Germline CDR1 MNHNY, CDR2 SVGAGI (reference sequence). The CDR3 reads CASLPPRGRAFF. In DNA form, the CDR3 reads TGTGCCAGCCTACCGCCCAGGGGGAGAGCTTTCTTT.